The present TCR beta chain was sequenced within a study of spatial heterogeneity in lung cancer. Study-level background: For tumor regions, TCR transcript counts showed a strong correlation with a T cell module score derived from matched bulk RNA-seq.

The sample's time point: sample taken at primary tumor resection. Samples were obtained from some 70 donors, all untreated early-stage non-small cell lung cancer patients. TCRs were sequenced from unsorted whole RNA of tumor, nontumor lung or PBMC. TCR cDNA molecules each had a unique molecular identifier. TCRdb fed the 5' RACE reads into MiXCR, producing one record per CDR3 protein. The sample lists about 6,000 distinct CDR3 sequences; around 8% were seen once. General study points: One measure, the expanded intratumoral alpha and beta TCR count, tracked tumor mutation counts.

In germline, CDR1 is SGHTA, CDR2 FQGNSA. Trimming took 1 base from V and 4 from J, leaving 12 bases between them. The CDR3 runs 15 residues. This clonotype was detected ten times or more. Its antigen remains unknown. Being off target in a library aimed at alpha chains, this beta chain has a size of little meaning. This clonotype was sampled from a female donor with early-stage non-small cell lung cancer. The genes are TRBV7-2 and TRBJ2-3; D is possibly TRBD2 (5 bases). Sequenced here: lung tumor tissue, sampled at surgery. The DNA of the CDR3 is TGTGCCAGCAGCTTAGACATCTCCGGGGCAGATACGCAGTATTTT. Its translation is CASSLDISGADTQYF.